These 12 T cell receptor beta chains share one sample of origin, sequenced in a study of T cells in tuberculosis. Time point meaning: new active TB diagnosis, blood taken before or within 7 days of starting treatment. Measured with immunoSEQ multiplex PCR; TCRdb has only the in-frame clones, and not every one. Among tens of thousands of clones listed, approximately 93% were seen once. This specimen was PBMCs, taken at tuberculosis diagnosis. The receptors come from an adult with tuberculosis.

The chain combines TRBV11-2 with TRBJ2-7, with 9 nucleotides matching TRBD1. The CDR3 contains 14 residues. Germline assignment: CDR1 SGHAT and CDR2 FQNNGV. V lost 4 bases and J lost 4; bases outside the gene matches: 5. In DNA form, the CDR3 reads TGTGCCAGCAGCTCGACAGGGGGAGGATACGAGCAGTACTTC. It codes for CASSSTGGGYEQYF.

The chain has TRBV12-5 and TRBJ1-2; 7 bases are a match to TRBD1. The CDR3 runs to 16 residues. V shed 1 base, J shed 7 bases, and the junction held 12 bases outside the gene matches. Germline loops: CDR1 LGHNT, CDR2 FRNRAP. The CDR3 nucleotides read TGTGCTAGTGGTTTGGGACAGGGTAGGGGTGTAGGTGGCTACACCTTC. Translation: CASGLGQGRGVGGYTF.

The V gene is TRBV9, the J gene TRBJ2-3, with D uncertain. The V gene's germline CDR1 is SGDLS and CDR2 YYNGEE. This CDR3 region has 14 residues. V was pared by 3 bases and J by 2 bases, with 10 bases between. The CDR3 region has the DNA TGTGCCAGCAGCGCATTAGTTTACACAGATACGCAGTATTTT. Protein sequence: CASSALVYTDTQYF.

This chain links TRBV6-1 with TRBJ1-2, with 7 bases that match TRBD1. The CDR3 consists of 12 residues. Per germline, CDR1 MNHNS and CDR2 SASEGT. Trimming cost V 7 bases and J 8 bases; bases outside gene matches: 7. CDR3 protein: CASTTRGRGYTF. Here the CDR3 DNA reads TGTGCCAGCACAACGAGGGGGCGCGGCTACACCTTC.

The rearrangement links TRBV7-8 to TRBJ2-5; 7 nucleotides match TRBD1. Germline trimming cut 6 bases from V and 0 bases from J; bases unmatched to any gene: 7. The CDR3 has 15 amino acids. Germline assignment: CDR1 SGHVS and CDR2 FQNEAQ. CDR3 region: CASRSQGGYQETQYF. DNA of the CDR3: TGTGCCAGCAGGTCACAAGGGGGCTACCAAGAGACCCAGTACTTC.

The chain has TRBV19 and TRBJ2-2; TRBD1 agrees at 9 bases. J gave up 6 bases and V 9 bases, and 11 bases lay outside the gene matches. Germline CDR1 and CDR2: LNHDA and SQIVND (reference sequence). CDR3 length: 15 amino acids. CDR3: CASTGGTGRPGELFF. The CDR3 region has the DNA TGTGCCAGCACCGGGGGGACAGGGAGGCCCGGGGAGCTGTTTTTT.

Only one count was recorded for this clone. The rearrangement links TRBV27 to TRBJ2-3; 7 bases align to TRBD2. From germline, CDR1 is MNHEY and CDR2 SMNVEV (reference sequence). This CDR3 is built from 16 residues. With 2 bases clipped from V and 4 bases from J, the junction kept 9 bases outside the gene matches. CDR3 DNA: TGTGCCAGCAGTTTAGTCGGGGGGTCCCCCCCAGATACGCAGTATTTT. Its translation is CASSLVGGSPPDTQYF.

The chain recombines TRBV5-8 with TRBJ2-6, with D unresolved. V was cut by 2 bases and J by 0 bases, with 6 bases left in between. From germline, CDR1 is SGHTS and CDR2 YDEGEE. The CDR3 spans 15 residues. The CDR3 reads CASSLSLSGANVLTF. The CDR3 region has the DNA TGTGCCAGCAGCTTAAGCCTCTCTGGGGCCAACGTCCTGACTTTC.

J is TRBJ1-1 and V is TRBV7-2; 11 bases agree with TRBD1. Germline V gives CDR1 SGHTA, CDR2 FQGNSA. J was trimmed by 4 bases and V by 0 bases; bases with no gene match: 4. CDR3 length: 16 residues. This chain's CDR3 is CASSLAAGTGGTEAFF. The CDR3 DNA is TGTGCCAGCAGCTTAGCGGCTGGGACAGGGGGCACTGAAGCTTTCTTT.

The rearrangement joins TRBV6-5 to TRBJ2-7; 9 nucleotides line up with TRBD1. The CDR3 length is 14 residues. The germline V gene encodes CDR1 MNHEY and CDR2 SVGAGI. V was pared by 6 bases and J by 3 bases, with 6 bases of the junction left unmatched. The CDR3 nucleotides are TGTGCCAGCAGAAAGGACAGGGGACTCTACGAGCAGTACTTC. This gives the protein CASRKDRGLYEQYF.

The rearrangement joins TRBV6-5 to TRBJ1-1, with a weak D call TRBD1 (6 bases). The CDR3 totals 14 residues. Germline lookup yields CDR1 MNHEY and CDR2 SVGAGI. The V end was cut by 5 bases, the J end by 8 bases, with 18 bases between. CDR3 DNA sequence: TGTGCCAGCAGTCAAGCTGGACAGCAAACCGAAGCTTTCTTT. Protein: CASSQAGQQTEAFF.

The V gene is TRBV9, the J gene TRBJ2-2; 11 bases agree with TRBD2. The V gene end was trimmed by 2 bases and the J gene end by 6 bases; junction bases not matched to a gene: 6. The CDR3 extends over 16 amino acids. CDR1 and CDR2 (germline): SGDLS, YYNGEE. The CDR3 sequence is CASSVIAGGPPGELFF. The CDR3 nucleotides are TGTGCCAGCAGCGTCATAGCGGGGGGGCCTCCCGGGGAGCTGTTTTTT.